Sequencing of this T cell receptor beta chain was carried out in a study of cytomegalovirus exposure and HLA in healthy donors. Findings and limits, study-wide: In a later analysis, a genetic analysis reported fewer productive-TCR N-insertions in an Asian-associated ancestry cluster than the cohort average. The study designated 150 or so TCR beta chains cytomegalovirus-associated. Per a prior analysis, the majority of TCR beta V segments were productive roughly 90% or roughly 30% of the time.

A multiplex PCR was run with 60 Vbeta primers and 13 Jbeta primers. Clones were read by immunoSEQ multiplex PCR, and TCRdb kept only the in-frame ones, dropping some. The sample lists about 100,000 clones, 74% occurring once. Comment on this clone: Antigen unknown.

The TCR was taken from a man aged 45-60 years in good health and CMV-seropositive. What was sequenced was PBMCs.

CDR3 nucleotides: TGTGCCAGCAACGACGGGAACTATGGCTACACCTTC. Protein: CASNDGNYGYTF. This chain connects TRBV2 to TRBJ1-2; no clear D. Germline values: CDR1 SNHLY, CDR2 FYNNEI. The CDR3 loop spans 12 amino acids. The V and J ends lost 7 bases and 2 bases respectively, with 8 bases between them.